The sequence of this T cell receptor (beta chain) was determined in a study of tumor and adjacent non-tumor tissue in lung cancer. Overall study context: The patients, approximately nine men and a handful of women, were about 31 to 76 with stage I to III disease. Samples averaged about 3.8 million productive TCRbeta reads each.

The CDR3 sequence is 16 residues long. Germline-derived CDR1 and CDR2 are SGHNT and YENEEA. V was cut by 7 bases and J by 1 base, with 17 bases left in between. The library came from three nested PCR rounds adapted from ARM-PCR protocols. TCRdb reprocessed the multiplex PCR reads via MiXCR and lists one record per CDR3 protein. The profile shows 70,000 to 90,000 distinct CDR3 sequences, 65% to 90% of them singletons. Broader study findings: Tumor TCR diversity, when higher, was linked to shorter survival. Tumor repertoires had a smaller top 100 clone share than normal lung.

Regarding this clonotype: What it recognizes is unknown. This likely comes from a read error, as the CDR3 has no conserved phenylalanine or tryptophan at its end.

RNA was extracted from bulk tissue without any cell sorting. The rearrangement joins TRBV11-3 to TRBJ2-1; D not resolved. The sequence was obtained from a woman in her forties or fifties with non-small cell lung cancer. Sequencing was done on a sample of lung tumor tissue. The CDR3 reads CASNSRSVSSYNEQFI. CDR3 coding DNA: TGTGCCAGCAACTCCCGGAGCGTGAGTTCCTACAATGAGCAGTTCATC.